This T cell receptor (beta chain) is from a study of T cells in Graves' hyperthyroidism and ophthalmopathy. Criteria for exclusion of patients were uncontrolled infection, other autoimmune disease, pregnancy or lactation. The investigators amplified TCR beta CDR3 regions from RNA transcripts. TCR CDR3 regions were first amplified by RT-PCR with HTBI primers. TCRdb re-derived calls from the multiplex PCR reads in MiXCR, one entry per CDR3 protein. The data hold under 550,000 distinct CDR3 sequences, with 15% to 20% observed a single time. In the case of this clonotype: As yet, its antigen is unknown.

The study, taken as a whole, reports: Separation of ophthalmopathy from stable hyperthyroidism was achieved by a 13 V-J model.

CDR3 size: 15 residues. V trimming: 5 bases; J trimming: 5 bases; junction bases outside the gene matches: 11. The germline gives CDR1 SGHAT, CDR2 FQNNGV. Sequencing was performed on blood. The chain joins TRBV11-2 to TRBJ2-5, with 7 bases lining up with TRBD2. The TCR originated in a man in his forties with Graves' ophthalmopathy. This chain's CDR3 is CASSQTSDSWETQYF. Here the CDR3 DNA reads TGTGCCAGCAGCCAAACTAGCGATTCGTGGGAGACCCAGTACTTC.